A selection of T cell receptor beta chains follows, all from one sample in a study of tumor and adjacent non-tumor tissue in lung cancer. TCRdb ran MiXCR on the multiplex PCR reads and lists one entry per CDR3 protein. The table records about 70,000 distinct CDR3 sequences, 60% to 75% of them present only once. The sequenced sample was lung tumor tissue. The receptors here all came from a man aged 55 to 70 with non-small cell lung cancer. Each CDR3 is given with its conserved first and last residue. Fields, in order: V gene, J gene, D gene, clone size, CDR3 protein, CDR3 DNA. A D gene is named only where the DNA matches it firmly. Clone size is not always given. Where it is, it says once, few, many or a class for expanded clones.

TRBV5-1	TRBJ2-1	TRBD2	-	CAGSVAGGLYEQFF	TGCGCCGGCAGCGTAGCGGGAGGACTCTATGAGCAGTTCTTC
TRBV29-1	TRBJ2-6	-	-	CSVTPSGANVLTF	TGCAGTGTTACCCCCTCTGGGGCCAACGTCCTGACTTTC
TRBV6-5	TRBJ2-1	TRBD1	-	CVGSIGQGTYNEQFF	TGTGTCGGCAGTATAGGACAGGGGACCTACAATGAGCAGTTCTTC
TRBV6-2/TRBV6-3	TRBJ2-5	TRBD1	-	CASSYEGAPPIQETQYF	TGTGCCAGCAGTTATGAGGGGGCGCCTCCTATCCAAGAGACCCAGTACTTC
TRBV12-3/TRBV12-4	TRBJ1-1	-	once	CAGSSVSEAFF	TGTGCCGGTAGCTCCGTTAGTGAAGCTTTCTTT
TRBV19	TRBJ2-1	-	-	CASSRDHEQFF	TGTGCCAGCTCGCGGGATCATGAGCAGTTCTTC
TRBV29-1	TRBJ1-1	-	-	CSAYMTRIEAFF	TGCAGTGCCTACATGACTCGGATTGAAGCTTTCTTT
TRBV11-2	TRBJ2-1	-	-	CISSLVLGGEQFF	TGTATCAGCAGCTTAGTTCTAGGCGGTGAGCAGTTCTTC
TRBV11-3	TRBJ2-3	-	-	CVSSLGLPDSTYTQYF	TGTGTCAGCAGCCTTGGACTACCGGATAGCACATATACCCAGTATTTT
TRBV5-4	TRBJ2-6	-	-	CTSSSDMGASGANVLTF	TGTACCAGCAGCTCTGACATGGGGGCGTCTGGGGCCAACGTCCTGACTTTC
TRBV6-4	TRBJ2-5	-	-	CANSRTAEETHYF	TGTGCCAACAGTAGGACAGCCGAAGAGACCCACTACTTC
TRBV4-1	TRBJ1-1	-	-	CASSHGSEAFF	TGCGCCAGCAGCCACGGCTCTGAAGCTTTCTTT
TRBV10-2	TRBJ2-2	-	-	CARNPSSPGELFF	TGCGCCAGAAACCCGTCATCACCCGGGGAGCTGTTTTTT
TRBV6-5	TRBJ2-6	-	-	CASALGVDSGANALTF	TGTGCCAGCGCCCTGGGGGTTGACTCTGGGGCCAACGCCCTGACTTTC
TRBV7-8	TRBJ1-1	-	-	CASSLVEAGGAEAFF	TGTGCCAGCAGCTTAGTCGAGGCGGGGGGGGCTGAAGCTTTCTTT
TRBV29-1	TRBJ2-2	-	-	CSVLLDSATGELFF	TGCAGCGTACTCTTGGACAGTGCGACCGGGGAGCTGTTTTTT
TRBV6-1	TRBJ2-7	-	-	CVSRAHGAGSYEQYF	TGTGTCAGCAGGGCCCACGGGGCAGGCAGCTACGAGCAGTATTTC
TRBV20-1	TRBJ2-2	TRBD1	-	CSARRGTANSVELFF	TGCAGTGCTCGAAGAGGGACAGCAAACAGCGTGGAGTTGTTTTTT
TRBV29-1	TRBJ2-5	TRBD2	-	CRVAGLVGEFAETQYF	TGCAGAGTAGCGGGACTAGTGGGAGAATTCGCTGAGACCCAGTACTTC
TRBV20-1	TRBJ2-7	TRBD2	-	CSARLTGGSFKQYF	TGCAGTGCTAGATTAACGGGAGGATCCTTCAAGCAGTACTTC
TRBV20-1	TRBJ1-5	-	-	CSALAGTVQPQHF	TGCAGTGCTCTGGCGGGGACGGTACAGCCCCAGCATTTT
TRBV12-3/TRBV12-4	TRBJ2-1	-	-	CASSFPQRDHNEHFF	TGTGCCAGTAGTTTCCCTCAACGGGACCACAATGAGCACTTCTTC
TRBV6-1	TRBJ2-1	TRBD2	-	CASQPGGSRDNEQFF	TGTGCCAGCCAGCCGGGCGGGAGTCGAGACAATGAGCAGTTCTTC
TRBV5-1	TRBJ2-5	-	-	CASSLGRQETQHF	TGCGCCAGCAGCTTGGGGCGCCAAGAGACCCAGCACTTC
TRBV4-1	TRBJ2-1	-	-	CASSQAGRNEQFF	TGCGCCAGCAGCCAAGCCGGGCGCAATGAGCAGTTCTTC
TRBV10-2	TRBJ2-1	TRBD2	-	CASLPTGSLAGGSYNEQFF	TGCGCCAGTCTTCCGACAGGTTCACTAGCGGGCGGGAGTTACAATGAGCAGTTCTTC
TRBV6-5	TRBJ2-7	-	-	CASSCWAGQVYEQYF	TGTGCCAGCAGTTGCTGGGCTGGACAAGTTTACGAGCAGTACTTC
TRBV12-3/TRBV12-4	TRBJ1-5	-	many	CASSFGRGARDQPQHF	TGTGCCAGCAGTTTCGGTAGAGGGGCCCGGGATCAGCCCCAGCATTTT
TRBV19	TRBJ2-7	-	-	CASSISQGGSHEQYF	TGTGCCAGTAGTATCTCCCAGGGGGGATCCCACGAGCAGTACTTC
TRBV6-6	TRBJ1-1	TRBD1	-	CASTARTGGTEGFF	TGTGCAAGCACTGCCCGGACAGGGGGGACTGAAGGTTTCTTT
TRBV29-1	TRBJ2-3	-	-	CGRRYTDTQYF	TGCGGGCGACGGTACACAGACACGCAGTATTTT
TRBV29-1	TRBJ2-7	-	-	CSAAHGRGYEQYF	TGCAGCGCCGCCCATGGACGGGGCTACGAGCAGTACTTC
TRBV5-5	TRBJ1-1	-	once	CISSSDRFGTEAFF	TGTATCAGCAGCAGCGACAGGTTCGGAACTGAAGCTTTCTTT
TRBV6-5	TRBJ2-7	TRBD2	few	CVSSYSRREGSEQYF	TGTGTCAGCAGTTACTCGAGGAGGGAGGGGTCCGAGCAGTACTTC
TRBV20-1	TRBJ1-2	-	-	CIVTWRADGYTF	TGCATTGTGACCTGGAGGGCTGATGGCTACACCTTC
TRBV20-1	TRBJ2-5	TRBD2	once	CTARTSRKVQETQCF	TGCACTGCAAGGACTAGCAGGAAGGTCCAAGAGACCCAGTGCTTC
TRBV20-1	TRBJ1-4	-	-	CSVKAASNKKLFF	TGCAGTGTTAAGGCGGCCTCTAACAAAAAACTGTTTTTT
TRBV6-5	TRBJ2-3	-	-	CASSAEQGSTGTQYF	TGTGCCAGCAGTGCGGAGCAGGGGAGCACAGGTACGCAGTATTTT
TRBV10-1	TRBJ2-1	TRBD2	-	CASSPGTSGRGNRQFF	TGTGCCAGCAGTCCCGGGACTAGCGGGAGGGGCAATAGGCAGTTCTTC
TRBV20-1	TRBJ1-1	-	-	CSVRGRAITEAFF	TGCAGTGTTAGGGGCAGGGCGATCACTGAAGCTTTCTTT